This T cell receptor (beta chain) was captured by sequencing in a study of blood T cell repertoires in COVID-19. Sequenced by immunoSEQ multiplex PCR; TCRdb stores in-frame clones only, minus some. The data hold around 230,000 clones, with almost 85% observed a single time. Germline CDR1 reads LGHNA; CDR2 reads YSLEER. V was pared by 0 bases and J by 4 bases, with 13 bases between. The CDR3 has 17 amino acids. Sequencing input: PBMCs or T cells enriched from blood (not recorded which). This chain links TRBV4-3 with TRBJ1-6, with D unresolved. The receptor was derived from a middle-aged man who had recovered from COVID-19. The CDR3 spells CASSQDRFQVYNSPLHF. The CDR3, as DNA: TGCGCCAGCAGCCAAGACCGATTCCAGGTTTATAATTCACCCCTCCACTTT.